This T cell receptor (beta chain) was documented in a study of shared clonotypes between healthy human individuals. The CDR3 is 16 amino acids. Germline loops: CDR1 SGHRS, CDR2 YFSETQ. Unmatched junction bases numbered 7, after V lost 1 base and J lost 2 bases. Regarding this clone: Antigen specificity is unknown.

Only in-frame clones appear in the TCRdb table, and some are missing; sequencing was by immunoSEQ multiplex PCR. The repertoire holds around 2,000,000 clones, with approximately 94% as singletons. The study's findings and limits: Sequencing depth was predicted to influence how clonotypes are shared among donors. The study found lower generation probabilities in non-shared clonotypes than in those shared by all four donors. Shared across a few donors were about 4.6% of the naive CD4 clonotypes.

Only CD45RO-negative cells positively selected for CCR7 counted as naive CD8 cells, so terminally differentiated effector memory CD45RA+ cells were excluded. The V gene is TRBV5-1, the J gene TRBJ1-2; 8 bases are shared with TRBD1. The TCR comes from a young man in good health. The sequencing input was naive CD8+ T cells sorted from blood. CDR3 sequence: CASSLRDRRTNYGYTF. The CDR3 nucleotides read TGCGCCAGCAGCTTGCGGGACAGGCGAACGAACTATGGCTACACCTTC.